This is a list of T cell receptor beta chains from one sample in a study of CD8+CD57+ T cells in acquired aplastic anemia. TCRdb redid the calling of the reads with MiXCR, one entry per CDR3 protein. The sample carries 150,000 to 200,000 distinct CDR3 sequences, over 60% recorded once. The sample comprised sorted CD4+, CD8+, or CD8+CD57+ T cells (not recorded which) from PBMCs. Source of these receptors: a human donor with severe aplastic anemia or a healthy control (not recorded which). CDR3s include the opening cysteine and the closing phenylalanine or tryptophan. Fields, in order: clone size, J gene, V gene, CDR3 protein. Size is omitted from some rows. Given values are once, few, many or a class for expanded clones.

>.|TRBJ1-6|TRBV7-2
CASSLVGQGGNSPLHF
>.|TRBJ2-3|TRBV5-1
CASSLRTSSTDTQYF
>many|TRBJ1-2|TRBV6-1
CATLPLSNYGYTF
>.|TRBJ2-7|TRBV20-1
CSAELGGATYEQYF
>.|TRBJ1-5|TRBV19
CASSGQGSQPQHF
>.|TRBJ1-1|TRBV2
CASSEVREAFF
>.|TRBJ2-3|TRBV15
CATSRKTRASTDTQYF
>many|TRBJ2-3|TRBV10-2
CASSEPGLAGGNTDTQYF
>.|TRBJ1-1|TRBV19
CASSRVTEAFF
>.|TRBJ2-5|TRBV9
CASSVGLTAGGETQYF
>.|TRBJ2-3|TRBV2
CASSDQGVGVADTQYF
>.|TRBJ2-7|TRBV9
CASSVDSFSSYKQYF
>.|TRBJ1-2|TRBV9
CASSVGEGYTF
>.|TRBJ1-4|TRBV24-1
CATIGPKCSEKLFF
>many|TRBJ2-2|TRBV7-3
CASSRQGPGTGELFF
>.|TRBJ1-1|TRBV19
CASRTRTANTEAFF
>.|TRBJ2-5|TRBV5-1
CASSLQHLGETQYF
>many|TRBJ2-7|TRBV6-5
CASSYSMAKYEQYF